Listed below are T cell receptor beta chains from one sample, sequenced in a study of CD4 T cells in relation to SARS-CoV-2 and coronaviruses. Sequencing was performed with immunoSEQ multiplex PCR; in TCRdb, only in-frame clones are kept and a portion is missing. This table holds about 56,000 clones, just over 90% found once. The specimen sequenced was naive CD4+ T cells from PBMCs. The receptors come from an adult with COVID-19. Both conserved end residues are part of each CDR3. A D gene is named only where the DNA matches it firmly. Not all rows give a size; the values are once, few, many and, for expanded clones, a class.

cdr3_nt cdr3_aa v_call d_call j_call clone_size
TGTGCCAGCAGGAGCGGGAGAGGCAACACCGGGGAGCTGTTTTTT CASRSGRGNTGELFF TRBV2 TRBD2 TRBJ2-2 NA
TGTGCCAGCAGGCCAGGACGAGGGCTCAGGGCAGAGCAGTTCTTC CASRPGRGLRAEQFF TRBV7-8 NA TRBJ2-1 NA
TGCGCCAGCAGCTCCTACCGCCTTGGCGGCAACAATGAGCAGTTCTTC CASSSYRLGGNNEQFF TRBV5-1 NA TRBJ2-1 NA
TGTGCCAGCAGCGTCCAAGAGACCCAGTACTTC CASSVQETQYF TRBV2 NA TRBJ2-5 NA
TGTGCCAGCAGTCCCGGACTGTCGACTCAGGCCCAGCATTTT CASSPGLSTQAQHF TRBV27 NA TRBJ1-5 few
TGTGCCTGGACTGGCCGGGGAAACGGCAATCAGCCCCAGCATTTT CAWTGRGNGNQPQHF TRBV30 NA TRBJ1-5 NA
TGTGCCAGCAGCGAATTAGCGGGAGGGGTCTCCTACGAGCAGTACTTC CASSELAGGVSYEQYF TRBV7-8 TRBD2 TRBJ2-7 NA
TGTGCCAGCAGCTTAGAGGGGACAGGTTCCTACGAGCAGTACTTC CASSLEGTGSYEQYF TRBV7-9 TRBD1 TRBJ2-7 NA
TGTGCCAGCAGTGGAGGGATACAGGGATTGAACACTGAAGCTTTCTTT CASSGGIQGLNTEAFF TRBV6-6 NA TRBJ1-1 NA
TGTGCCACCAGTAGGGGACTCCCAGGGGGTGGGCAGTACTTC CATSRGLPGGGQYF TRBV24-1 NA TRBJ2-7 NA
TGTGCCAGCAGCTCCAGATGGACAGGGAACACCGGGGAGCTGTTTTTT CASSSRWTGNTGELFF TRBV7-9 TRBD1 TRBJ2-2 NA
TGTGCCAGCAGCTTAATTTCCGGGCAAAAAGGCTACACCTTC CASSLISGQKGYTF TRBV11-2 NA TRBJ1-2 NA
TGTGCCAGCAGGCAGACAGGGTCCTCCTACGAGCAGTACTTC CASRQTGSSYEQYF TRBV5-5 TRBD1 TRBJ2-7 NA
TGTGCCAGCAGTGAATTTACAGGGGGGCCCTCACCCCTCCACTTT CASSEFTGGPSPLHF TRBV2 TRBD1 TRBJ1-6 few
TGTGCCAGCTCAGAGGGGACAGATTACGAGCAGTACTTC CASSEGTDYEQYF TRBV18 TRBD1 TRBJ2-7 NA
TGTGCCACCAGTGCCTACAATGAGCAGTTCTTC CATSAYNEQFF TRBV24-1 NA TRBJ2-1 NA
TGTGCCAGCAGCCCCAGAGAGGGGCACAATGAGCAGTTCTTC CASSPREGHNEQFF TRBV4-2 NA TRBJ2-1 NA
TGTGCCAGCAAGGTGGGGGGGCTCGATGAGCAGTTCTTC CASKVGGLDEQFF TRBV28 NA TRBJ2-1 NA
TGTGCCAGCAGCGGGACAGGGGTGCAGCCCCAGCATTTT CASSGTGVQPQHF TRBV7-2 TRBD1 TRBJ1-5 NA
TGCGCCAGCAGCCCGGCGTGGGGCCGGGGCACTGAAGCTTTCTTT CASSPAWGRGTEAFF TRBV5-1 NA TRBJ1-1 NA
TGTGCCACCAGCCTACAGACAGGGGCCTCTGAAAAACTGTTTTTT CATSLQTGASEKLFF TRBV15 TRBD1 TRBJ1-4 NA
TGTGCCAGCAGAGGGACAGGGGGAACCTACGAGCAGTACTTC CASRGTGGTYEQYF TRBV6-5 TRBD1 TRBJ2-7 NA
TGTGCCAGCAGTTTATGGACAGGGGGCGATGAGCAGTTCTTC CASSLWTGGDEQFF TRBV28 TRBD1 TRBJ2-1 NA
TGTGCCAGCAGCTTTACAGGGGCTAACACCGGGGAGCTGTTTTTT CASSFTGANTGELFF TRBV7-9 TRBD1 TRBJ2-2 NA
TGTGCCAGTAGCCCGGGACAGGATAATTCACCCCTCCACTTT CASSPGQDNSPLHF TRBV19 TRBD1 TRBJ1-6 NA
TGTGCCAGCAGCCAAGATCGGGCTAGCGGTCTGTACAATGAGCAGTTCTTC CASSQDRASGLYNEQFF TRBV3-1/TRBV3-2 TRBD2 TRBJ2-1 NA
TGTGCCAGCTCACCGGCGAACCGCGCGAACACCGGGGAGCTGTTTTTT CASSPANRANTGELFF TRBV18 NA TRBJ2-2 NA
TGTGCCAGCTCACCACCATGGGAACAAGCCGCGCAGGGTGAAAAACTGTTTTTT CASSPPWEQAAQGEKLFF TRBV18 NA TRBJ1-4 NA
TGCGCCAGCAGCTTGGGCGGGACTGGGGCCAACGTCCTGACTTTC CASSLGGTGANVLTF TRBV5-1 NA TRBJ2-6 NA
TGTGCCATCAACAACAGAAAGGGCGAGCAGTACTTC CAINNRKGEQYF TRBV10-3 NA TRBJ2-7 once
TGTGCCAGCAGCCCAACGGGGAACACTGAAGCTTTCTTT CASSPTGNTEAFF TRBV3-1/TRBV3-2 NA TRBJ1-1 few
TGTGCCAGCATGGACAGGGGCCAAACCGGGGAGCTGTTTTTT CASMDRGQTGELFF TRBV27 TRBD1 TRBJ2-2 NA
TGTGCCAGTAGTATAACCGGGGCAGCGAATCAGCCCCAGCATTTT CASSITGAANQPQHF TRBV19 NA TRBJ1-5 NA
TGTGCCAGCAGCTTTAACAGAGTCTCAAATGAGCAGTTCTTC CASSFNRVSNEQFF TRBV11-2 NA TRBJ2-1 once
TGTGCCAGCACGTGGACAGGGGGCTTCAATCAGCCCCAGCATTTT CASTWTGGFNQPQHF TRBV7-8 TRBD1 TRBJ1-5 NA
TGTGCCAGCAGTCAACTGCGGGAGTGGTACAATGAGCAGTTCTTC CASSQLREWYNEQFF TRBV6-2/TRBV6-3 TRBD2 TRBJ2-1 NA
TGTGCCAGCAGCACATCAGGTTCCAGAAACTATGGCTACACCTTC CASSTSGSRNYGYTF TRBV7-9 NA TRBJ1-2 NA
TGCGCCAGCAGCTTGGCCCTGACGCGGGGTTTCAACACTGAAGCTTTCTTT CASSLALTRGFNTEAFF TRBV5-1 NA TRBJ1-1 once
TGTGCCAGCAGTGAATTGACTAGGCCAAAAAATGAGCAGTTCTTC CASSELTRPKNEQFF TRBV25-1 NA TRBJ2-1 NA
TGTGCCAGCAGCGTAAAGGAGGGCCGGGACACCGGGGAGCTGTTTTTT CASSVKEGRDTGELFF TRBV9 NA TRBJ2-2 NA
TGTGCCAGCAGCTTAGTTCTGTCAGCAACTAATGAAAAACTGTTTTTT CASSLVLSATNEKLFF TRBV7-6 NA TRBJ1-4 NA
TGTGCCTGGGGGACAGGGGTTAGCACAGATACGCAGTATTTT CAWGTGVSTDTQYF TRBV30 TRBD1 TRBJ2-3 NA
TGTGCCACCAGCCGGGACGGAAATAGCAATCAGCCCCAGCATTTT CATSRDGNSNQPQHF TRBV15 NA TRBJ1-5 NA
TGTGCCAGCAGTTACCGGGAAGAGACCCAGTACTTC CASSYREETQYF TRBV6-6 NA TRBJ2-5 NA
TGTGCCAGCAGCCCGAGCCTAGAGAGCTCCTATAATTCACCCCTCCACTTT CASSPSLESSYNSPLHF TRBV5-4 NA TRBJ1-6 NA
TGTGCCAGCAGCTTAACCGGCGGCTCCTACGAGCAGTACTTC CASSLTGGSYEQYF TRBV7-3 NA TRBJ2-7 NA
TGTGCCAGCAGACGGACTAGCGGGAGGGCAAGTGAGACCCAGTACTTC CASRRTSGRASETQYF TRBV11-2 TRBD2 TRBJ2-5 NA
TGTGCCAGCAGGGACAGGGGTCACGAGCAGTACTTC CASRDRGHEQYF TRBV6-5 TRBD1 TRBJ2-7 NA
TGTGCCAGCAGTTTATGGAGCGGGGGGGAAGAGACCCAGTACTTC CASSLWSGGEETQYF TRBV28 TRBD2 TRBJ2-5 NA
TGTGCCAGCTCACCACAGGGGGAGGCTAACTATGGCTACACCTTC CASSPQGEANYGYTF TRBV18 NA TRBJ1-2 once
TGTGCCAGCAGCTCGACCGGGACAGGGGCTGGAAACACCATATATTTT CASSSTGTGAGNTIYF TRBV28 TRBD1 TRBJ1-3 NA
TGTGCCAGCAGCATAACGGTCTATAGCAATCAGCCCCAGCATTTT CASSITVYSNQPQHF TRBV7-2 NA TRBJ1-5 NA